The TCR beta chain under discussion was sequenced for a study of cytomegalovirus exposure and HLA in healthy donors. V lost 5 bases and J lost 2, with 25 bases in between. CDR1 and CDR2 (germline): SGDLS, YYNGEE. This CDR3 comprises 18 residues. The PCR employed 60 Vbeta primers together with 13 Jbeta primers. Clones were read by immunoSEQ multiplex PCR, and TCRdb kept only the in-frame ones, dropping some. The specimen's table records about 67,000 clones. General study findings and limits: Among immune exposure information, only CMV serostatus was available.

Regarding this clone: The antigen remains unidentified.

Sequencing input: PBMCs. This TCR came from a boy younger than 18 in good health and CMV-seronegative. V gene TRBV9 combines with J gene TRBJ1-2; perhaps TRBD1 as D (6 bases). The CDR3 sequence is CASSSFLNPQGVNYGYTF. For the CDR3, the DNA is TGTGCCAGCAGTTCTTTCCTCAACCCACAGGGAGTGAACTATGGCTACACCTTC.